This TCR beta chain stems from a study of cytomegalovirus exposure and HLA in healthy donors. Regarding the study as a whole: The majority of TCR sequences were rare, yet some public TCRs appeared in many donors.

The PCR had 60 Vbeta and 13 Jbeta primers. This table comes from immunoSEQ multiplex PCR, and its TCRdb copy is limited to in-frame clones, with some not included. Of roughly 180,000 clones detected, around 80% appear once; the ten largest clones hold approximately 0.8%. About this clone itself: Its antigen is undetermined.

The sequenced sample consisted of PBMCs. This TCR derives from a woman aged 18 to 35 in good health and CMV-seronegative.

Here the CDR3 DNA reads TGTGCCAGCAGGAAAGGGGGTGGGGAGACCCAGTACTTC. It is translated as CASRKGGGETQYF. This chain links TRBV6-5 with TRBJ2-5; a possible D gene is TRBD1 (6 bases). The CDR3 extends over 13 amino acids. Germline CDR1 reads MNHEY; CDR2 reads SVGAGI. V lost 6 bases, J lost 5 bases, and 13 bases lay in between.